This T cell receptor beta chain was captured in a study of blood T cell repertoires in COVID-19. Study details: T cells, B-cell-depleted T cells, or PBMCs supplied cDNA or gDNA.

Germline V gene lookup returns CDR1 SQVTM and CDR2 ANQGSEA. This CDR3 contains 14 residues. The V gene lost 8 bases and the J gene lost 3 bases, with 19 bases spanning the gap. How the authors handled the data: Estimation of nucleated cell counts relied on the amplification of reference gene primers. The method was immunoSEQ multiplex PCR; TCRdb's version includes in-frame clones alone and lacks a portion of them. That table is the source of V, J and clone size, and D and trimming were worked out from the DNA. The table shows tens of thousands of clones, with almost 85% occurring only once. In this sample, this clone turned up a few times.

Sequenced sample: peripheral blood. This chain joins TRBV29-1 and TRBJ2-5; TRBD2 is a possible D gene (6 bases). The clonotype originates from a woman aged 80 or over with acute or convalescent COVID-19. Here the CDR3 reads CSHPSGLSKETQYF. DNA of the CDR3: TGCAGCCACCCAAGCGGACTATCGAAAGAGACCCAGTACTTC.